The TCR beta chain under discussion was sequenced for a study of blood T cell repertoires in COVID-19. Overall study: Material from acute and convalescent COVID-19 was sourced from the United States, Italy and Spain.

TCRdb keeps only in-frame clones here, not all; method: immunoSEQ multiplex PCR. The sample shows 200,000 to 300,000 clones, roughly 87% of them seen only once. The sequenced sample was peripheral blood. The receptor comes from a man in his sixties who had recovered from COVID-19.

CDR3 protein: CASSFGPGQGGDTQYF. CDR3 coding DNA: TGCGCCAGCAGCTTTGGGCCGGGACAGGGCGGGGATACGCAGTATTTT. The V call is TRBV5-1, the J call TRBJ2-3, with 9 bases matching TRBD1. Germline V gene lookup returns CDR1 SGHRS and CDR2 YFSETQ. The J segment lost 6 bases and the V segment lost 2 bases, leaving 10 bases of the junction unmatched. The CDR3 is 16 amino acids.